These T cell receptor beta chains were read from a single sample in a study of cytomegalovirus exposure and HLA in healthy donors. Assay: immunoSEQ multiplex PCR; the TCRdb copy retains only in-frame clones and omits some. The table includes some 140,000 clones, approximately 80% detected once. Sequencing was performed on PBMCs. The receptors here all came from a woman in her thirties or forties in good health and CMV-seropositive. Each CDR3 is given with its conserved first and last residue. Fields, in order: V gene, J gene, clone size, D gene, CDR3 DNA, CDR3 protein. A D gene is named only where the DNA matches it firmly. Clone size is stated in some rows and not others, as once, few, many or a class when expanded.

>TRBV6-5|TRBJ2-1|-|TRBD2
TGTGCCAGTGGACTAGGGGAGGGCCATGAGCAGTTCTTC
CASGLGEGHEQFF
>TRBV1|TRBJ2-7|-|-
TGCGCCAGCAGCCAAGAAACGGACGGGACTAGCGGCACGTACGAGCAGTACTTC
CASSQETDGTSGTYEQYF
>TRBV19|TRBJ2-3|-|TRBD2
TGTGCCAGTAGGGGAGGGTCATCCAGCACAGATACGCAGTATTTT
CASRGGSSSTDTQYF
>TRBV19|TRBJ1-2|-|TRBD1
TGTGCCAGTAGTGTCAGGGGGCGAATCTATGGCTACACCTTC
CASSVRGRIYGYTF
>TRBV25-1|TRBJ1-1|-|-
TGTGCCAGCAGCTCCGGTAAGAACACTGAAGCTTTCTTT
CASSSGKNTEAFF
>TRBV2|TRBJ2-5|-|-
TGTGCCAGCAGGCCCTCGGGGGAGACCCAGTACTTC
CASRPSGETQYF
>TRBV9|TRBJ1-4|-|TRBD1
TGTGCCAGCAGCGTCCAGGGGGCTAATGAAAAACTGTTTTTT
CASSVQGANEKLFF
>TRBV28|TRBJ2-5|-|-
TGTGCCAGCACCTGCCCCCTCTCACGGGAGACGGGGGAGACCCAGTACTTC
CASTCPLSRETGETQYF
>TRBV13|TRBJ2-3|-|-
TGTGCCAGCAGCTTATCCCCGGGACAGGGTCTAGCGGGAGCGTCAGATACGCAGTATTTT
CASSLSPGQGLAGASDTQYF
>TRBV25-1|TRBJ2-1|-|-
TGTGCCAGCAGTGAAGCTGGAGGGAGAAACAATGAGCAGTTCTTC
CASSEAGGRNNEQFF
>TRBV29-1|TRBJ2-5|few|-
TGCAGCGTTGCTCGGACTGAAGAGACCCAGTACTTC
CSVARTEETQYF
>TRBV4-2|TRBJ2-7|-|-
TGTGCCAGCAGCCAAGAGAGAGGTTTCTCCTCCTACGAGCAGTACTTC
CASSQERGFSSYEQYF
>TRBV29-1|TRBJ2-7|-|-
TGCAGCGTTGAATCGGGGGACGGCACCTACGAGCAGTACTTC
CSVESGDGTYEQYF
>TRBV10-1|TRBJ2-7|-|TRBD2
TGCGCCAGCAGTGATCGTTCGGGGCTAGCGGATGGCGAGCAGTACTTC
CASSDRSGLADGEQYF
>TRBV7-9|TRBJ2-7|-|-
TGTGCCAGCAGCCTGACTACCGCAACTTACGAGCAGTACTTC
CASSLTTATYEQYF
>TRBV19|TRBJ1-2|-|-
TGTGCCAGTGGCGACAGACTAGTCTATGGCTACACCTTC
CASGDRLVYGYTF
>TRBV10-1|TRBJ2-3|-|TRBD2
TGCGCCAGCAGTGGGAATAGCGGGATGAACCGGGATACGCAGTATTTT
CASSGNSGMNRDTQYF
>TRBV28|TRBJ1-5|once|-
TGTGCCAGCAGTTTCCGGGTTTTAGACAGGCCCCAGCATTTT
CASSFRVLDRPQHF
>TRBV10-2|TRBJ1-4|-|-
TGCGCCGCGGGAGCAACTAATGAAAAACTGTTTTTT
CAAGATNEKLFF
>TRBV30|TRBJ2-3|-|-
TGTGCCTGGAGTGGGGGGGCGGGAGTGCCAGATACGCAGTATTTT
CAWSGGAGVPDTQYF
>TRBV6-5|TRBJ2-7|once|-
TGTGCCAGCACTCGCACGGACACCTACGAGCAGTACTTC
CASTRTDTYEQYF
>TRBV19|TRBJ2-7|-|-
TGTGCCACCGCATCAGACTACGAGCAGTACTTC
CATASDYEQYF
>TRBV5-1|TRBJ2-2|-|TRBD2
TGCGCCAGCAGCTTGCCGGGACTAGCGGGAGCCGGGGAGCTGTTTTTT
CASSLPGLAGAGELFF
>TRBV15|TRBJ2-3|-|-
TGTGCCACCAGCACGGGAAGCACAGATACGCAGTATTTT
CATSTGSTDTQYF
>TRBV30|TRBJ2-1|-|TRBD2
TGTGCCTGGACCCTAGCGGGTGGGGTTTTTGAGCAGTTCTTC
CAWTLAGGVFEQFF
>TRBV29-1|TRBJ1-4|few|-
TGCAGCGTTGAAGTTCTCAGGGAAAAACTGTTTTTT
CSVEVLREKLFF
>TRBV6-1|TRBJ1-4|-|-
TGTGCCAGCAGTGAAGGGGCAGGGCGTGGACGAGAAAAACTGTTTTTT
CASSEGAGRGREKLFF
>TRBV27|TRBJ2-7|-|TRBD2
TGTGCCAGCAGGCTAGCGGGAGGACTATTCGGGGAGCAGTACTTC
CASRLAGGLFGEQYF
>TRBV27|TRBJ2-7|-|TRBD1
TGTGCCAGCAGTCGACAGGGCCATTCTTACGAGCAGTACTTC
CASSRQGHSYEQYF
>TRBV30|TRBJ1-2|-|TRBD1
TGTGCCTGGAGTCCAGGGGGCGCGAAAGGCTACACCTTC
CAWSPGGAKGYTF
>TRBV27|TRBJ2-1|-|TRBD1
TGTGCCAGCAGTTTAGACAGGGTCTCCTACAATGAGCAGTTCTTC
CASSLDRVSYNEQFF
>TRBV9|TRBJ1-5|-|TRBD1
TGTGCCAGCAGCGTAGCTGGTGGGACAGACAATCAGCCCCAGCATTTT
CASSVAGGTDNQPQHF
>TRBV28|TRBJ1-2|few|-
TGTGCCAGCAGTTTATTCGTCCGGAACTATGGCTACACCTTC
CASSLFVRNYGYTF
>TRBV19|TRBJ2-1|-|-
TGTGCCAGTAGTCCCCGGGGTGTCGGATATGAGCAGTTCTTC
CASSPRGVGYEQFF
>TRBV6-5|TRBJ2-1|-|-
TGTGCCAGCAGCCTGGACTACCTGGGCAATGAGCAGTTCTTC
CASSLDYLGNEQFF
>TRBV19|TRBJ2-3|few|TRBD2
TGTGCCAGTACTAATATGGGACTGGGAGGGCCTACAGATACGCAGTATTTT
CASTNMGLGGPTDTQYF
>TRBV21-1|TRBJ2-7|-|-
TGTGCCAGCAGCAAAGGCGGGGGACTAGCGGGAGGGCCGTCATCCTACGAGCAGTACTTC
CASSKGGGLAGGPSSYEQYF
>TRBV10-3|TRBJ2-1|few|TRBD2
TGTGCCACGAGGACTAGCGGGGGGGGCAATGAGCAGTTCTTC
CATRTSGGGNEQFF
>TRBV6-5|TRBJ1-1|-|TRBD1
TGTGCCAGCAGTTACTCCGCAGGGGGTAGGACTTTCTTT
CASSYSAGGRTFF
>TRBV19|TRBJ2-6|once|TRBD2
TGTGCCAGTAGTGCCCACGGGGGGAGTGGTTCTGGGGCCAACGTCCTGACTTTC
CASSAHGGSGSGANVLTF
>TRBV28|TRBJ1-2|few|-
TGTGCCAGCAGTTTAAAGCGCGGCTACACCTTC
CASSLKRGYTF
>TRBV5-1|TRBJ2-6|-|-
TGCGCCAGCAGCCGGGGGTGGAGGGCCTCTGGGGCCAACGTCCTGACTTTC
CASSRGWRASGANVLTF
>TRBV5-1|TRBJ2-1|-|TRBD2
TGCGCCAGCAGCTCGCGACCTAGCGGGAGTTGGTATGAGCAGTTCTTC
CASSSRPSGSWYEQFF
>TRBV28|TRBJ2-7|-|-
TGTGCCAACGGGAACTCCTACGAGCAGTACTTC
CANGNSYEQYF
>TRBV28|TRBJ2-7|-|TRBD2
TGTGCCAGCAGACTAGCGGAGGCCTACGAGCAGTACTTC
CASRLAEAYEQYF
>TRBV2|TRBJ2-1|once|-
TGTGCCAGCAGGTCCCTTCAAGCGGAGGTTGGCAATGAGCAGTTCTTC
CASRSLQAEVGNEQFF
>TRBV29-1|TRBJ1-2|-|-
TGCAGCGTTGGACAAATGAATGGCTACACCTTC
CSVGQMNGYTF
>TRBV10-1|TRBJ1-2|-|TRBD1
TGCGCCAGCAGTGAAAGGACAGGGGCTGGCTACACCTTC
CASSERTGAGYTF
>TRBV5-8|TRBJ1-5|-|-
TGTGCCAGCAGCCCAACTTCAGGGCTTCAGCCCCAGCATTTT
CASSPTSGLQPQHF
>TRBV11-3|TRBJ1-1|-|-
TGTGCCAGCAGCTTAGTAATGAACACTGAAGCTTTCTTT
CASSLVMNTEAFF
>TRBV5-1|TRBJ1-4|-|TRBD1
TGCGCCAGCAGCTGGAAACAGGGGGCAAGTGAAAAACTGTTTTTT
CASSWKQGASEKLFF
>TRBV5-4|TRBJ2-3|-|-
TGTGCCAGCAGACAAGGGACTGCGAACACAGATACGCAGTATTTT
CASRQGTANTDTQYF
>TRBV7-9|TRBJ2-7|-|-
TGTGCCAGCAGCTTAGTTCCCGAGGGTGAGCAGTACTTC
CASSLVPEGEQYF
>TRBV5-1|TRBJ2-7|-|-
TGCGCCAGCAGCTTGGCCCTGGCCGCCTCCTACGAGCAGTACTTC
CASSLALAASYEQYF
>TRBV5-5|TRBJ1-2|-|-
TGTGCCAGCAGCTTGGCCCCCACAGGGCTTAACTATGGCTACACCTTC
CASSLAPTGLNYGYTF
>TRBV5-1|TRBJ2-5|once|TRBD2
TGCGCCAGCAGCTTGGGAAGCGGGGGGTACCAAGAGACCCAGTACTTC
CASSLGSGGYQETQYF
>TRBV29-1|TRBJ1-2|few|-
TGCAGCGTTGAATTGGGGGCGGAAGGGAAGGGCTACACCTTC
CSVELGAEGKGYTF
>TRBV19|TRBJ2-1|-|TRBD2
TGTGCCAGCTCTTCTCCGGGGGGGACTAGCACGCGTAGACCCTACAATGAGCAGTTCTTC
CASSSPGGTSTRRPYNEQFF
>TRBV11-2|TRBJ2-5|-|TRBD2
TGTGCCAGCAGCAAAGGGACTAGCGGCCAAGAGACCCAGTACTTC
CASSKGTSGQETQYF
>TRBV5-1|TRBJ2-3|-|-
TGCGCCAGCAGCGGAAGAGGACTCGGCACAGATACGCAGTATTTT
CASSGRGLGTDTQYF